This T cell receptor beta chain was observed in a study of T cell repertoires in ileal Crohn's disease. In the study overall: Median disease duration was about eight years; around 35% smoked at surgery. M0 samples are biopsies from inflamed ileum in the resection specimen.

The time point is: inflamed ileum from the surgical specimen. The assay was immunoSEQ multiplex PCR, and TCRdb's table has in-frame clones only and misses some. The sample holds around 15,000 clones, roughly 90% seen once. The V gene's germline CDR1 is SGHNT and CDR2 YYREEE (reference sequence). CDR3 length: 15 residues. V dropped 3 bases and J dropped 0 bases, with 9 bases sitting between them. This chain connects TRBV5-4 to TRBJ2-2; no firm D call. The sample comprised ileal tissue. The receptor comes from an adult with Crohn's disease. The CDR3 loop reads CASSSQTSNTGELFF. The CDR3 DNA sequence: TGTGCCAGCAGCTCTCAGACTTCGAACACCGGGGAGCTGTTTTTT.